This T cell receptor (beta chain) was identified during a study of blood T cell repertoires in COVID-19. Study at large: The study drew acute and convalescent COVID-19 samples from the United States, Italy and Spain. Nucleic acid was either cDNA or gDNA, and it came from T cells, B-cell-depleted T cells, or PBMCs.

Per the original data handling: Reference gene primer amplification yielded estimated nucleated cell counts. TCRdb's table, derived via immunoSEQ multiplex PCR, lists solely in-frame clones and lacks some. That table supplies the V and J calls and clone size; D and trimming were determined from the DNA. The sample lists 200,000 to 250,000 clones, about 83% occurring once. This CDR3 spans 16 amino acids. Germline V gene lookup returns CDR1 LNHDA and CDR2 SQIVND (reference sequence). V lost 5 bases, J lost 3 bases, and 17 bases lay in between. The origin of this receptor is a man in his sixties who had recovered from COVID-19. The specimen was peripheral blood. The gene calls are TRBV19 and TRBJ1-3, with D unresolved. The CDR3 spells CASSPQAGELGNTIYF. CDR3 nucleotide sequence: TGTGCCAGTAGTCCCCAAGCGGGAGAACTTGGAAACACCATATATTTT. Complete variable domain (other parts from reference TRBV19 and TRBJ1-3): DGGITQSPKYLFRKEGQNVTLSCEQNLNHDAMYWYRQDPGQGLRLIYYSQIVNDFQKGDIAEGYSVSREKKESFPLTVTSAQKNPTAFYLCASSPQAGELGNTIYFGEGSWLTVV.